The clone carrying this T cell receptor (beta chain) has just a few counts. The antigen is unknown. Unique molecular identifiers were attached to individual cDNA molecules during library preparation. Using its own MiXCR run on the RACE reads, TCRdb lists one record per CDR3 protein. The table has around 65,000 distinct CDR3 sequences, about 6% seen once. This sample was taken from a study of human T cells and chemical hapten exposure. Time point defined: healthy volunteer bleed at 6 weeks. Extraction yielded total RNA from whole blood (unfractionated). Study-wide results and limits: Sensitizing with DPC caused no change in TCRs above 1 in 1000 frequency.

The CDR3 loop spans 13 amino acids. Trimming shortened V by 4 bases and J by 2 bases, and 9 bases separated the two germline ends. Germline CDR1 reads SGHNT; CDR2 reads YYREEE (reference sequence). This clonotype was obtained from a female donor in good health. Some clones in this sample may be carry-over from other donors' samples. Sequencing was performed on whole blood. This rearrangement joins TRBV5-4 to TRBJ1-2; D perhaps matches TRBD1 (5 bases). CDR3 sequence: CASSNDRNYGYTF. The DNA for the CDR3 is TGTGCCAGCAGCAATGACAGAAACTATGGCTACACCTTC.